The present T cell receptor beta chain was sequenced within a study of blood T cells in healthy people across ages. General study points: Changes seen in expanded clonotypes were possibly confounded by donor CMV status left unknown. Naive T cell percentage showed a strong correlation with the diversity of TCR beta.

This clonotype was seen many times. Its antigen is unknown. A second PCR of 7 to 11 cycles used a sample-barcoded 5' primer and a J-beta primer mix. Researchers report that each sample yielded at least 3 million CDR3-containing paired-end reads. MiXCR, run by TCRdb on the 5' RACE reads, gives a single entry per CDR3 protein. The sample carries under 2 million distinct CDR3 sequences, approximately 32% recorded once. The TCR comes from a woman aged 25-40 years in good health. Sequencing used blood.

CDR3 protein: CASSHPPGEQYF. In nucleotides, the CDR3 is TGCGCCAGCAGCCACCCCCCGGGAGAGCAGTACTTC. The chain is built from TRBV4-1 and TRBJ2-7; TRBD2 might be the D (5 bases). V lost 3 bases, J lost 7 bases, and 10 bases lay in between. Germline V gene sequence: CDR1 MGHRA, CDR2 YSYEKL. CDR3 length: 12 residues.